Listed below are T cell receptor beta chains from one sample, sequenced in a study of cytomegalovirus exposure and HLA in healthy donors. Here immunoSEQ multiplex PCR was the method, and the copy in TCRdb shows in-frame clones only, minus some. The sample lists about 130,000 clones, 73% occurring once. The sequenced sample consisted of PBMCs. Source of these receptors: a man in his fifties or sixties in good health and CMV-seropositive. Both conserved end residues are part of each CDR3. D genes are given only for firm matches. Size tells how often a clone was seen (once, few, many) or the class of an expanded clone, and some rows leave it out.

TRBV28	.	TRBD1	TRBJ1-1	CASSFGDRRTEAFF	TGTGCCAGCAGTTTCGGGGACAGACGCACTGAAGCTTTCTTT
TRBV25-1	.	.	TRBJ1-4	CASSEYGRINEKLFF	TGTGCCAGCAGTGAATACGGGAGAATCAATGAAAAACTGTTTTTT
TRBV6-5	many	TRBD1	TRBJ1-1	CASRGQGAGNTEAFF	TGTGCCAGCAGGGGACAGGGGGCAGGGAACACTGAAGCTTTCTTT
TRBV5-1	.	.	TRBJ2-3	CASSPLPTGVEDTQYF	TGCGCCAGCAGCCCTCTCCCGACCGGGGTTGAAGATACGCAGTATTTT
TRBV2	few	TRBD2	TRBJ2-1	CASSAAGSSYNEQFF	TGTGCCAGCAGTGCAGCGGGGAGCTCCTACAATGAGCAGTTCTTC
TRBV4-1	.	.	TRBJ1-2	CASSQDLQGGYANYGYTF	TGCGCCAGCAGCCAAGATTTACAAGGGGGATACGCTAACTATGGCTACACCTTC
TRBV2	.	.	TRBJ1-5	CASSWTQSNQPQHF	TGTGCCAGCAGTTGGACTCAAAGCAATCAGCCCCAGCATTTT
TRBV7-8	.	TRBD2	TRBJ2-5	CASSFLSSGGTETQYF	TGTGCCAGCAGCTTTTTGTCTAGCGGGGGGACTGAGACCCAGTACTTC
TRBV27	.	.	TRBJ2-7	CASSLGPRYEQYF	TGTGCCAGCAGTTTGGGGCCGCGGTACGAGCAGTACTTC
TRBV18	.	.	TRBJ1-5	CASTSSGPLSDQPQHF	TGTGCCAGCACCTCCTCAGGGCCCCTTAGTGATCAGCCCCAGCATTTT
TRBV5-1	.	.	TRBJ1-1	CASSSQENTEAFF	TGCGCCAGCAGCTCACAAGAGAACACTGAAGCTTTCTTT
TRBV15	.	TRBD1	TRBJ1-4	CATSKRQGAGEKLFF	TGTGCCACCAGCAAGAGACAGGGGGCGGGAGAAAAACTGTTTTTT
TRBV11-1	.	TRBD2	TRBJ2-3	CASSSRTSGGFTSTDTQYF	TGTGCCAGCAGCTCACGGACTAGCGGGGGATTTACTAGCACAGATACGCAGTATTTT
TRBV5-1	.	TRBD1	TRBJ2-6	CASRRDRGFSGANVLTF	TGCGCCAGCAGACGGGACAGGGGATTCTCTGGGGCCAACGTCCTGACTTTC
TRBV28	large	TRBD1	TRBJ1-2	CASSWGQEWNTF	TGTGCCAGCAGTTGGGGACAGGAATGGAACACCTTC
TRBV9	.	TRBD2	TRBJ2-1	CASGGLATHEQFF	TGTGCCAGCGGGGGACTAGCGACCCATGAGCAGTTCTTC
TRBV7-3	.	.	TRBJ1-1	CASSLQGRAEAFF	TGTGCCAGCAGCTTACAGGGTAGGGCTGAAGCTTTCTTT
TRBV2	.	.	TRBJ2-6	CASRVNQDSGANVLTF	TGTGCCAGCAGGGTAAATCAGGATTCAGGGGCCAACGTCCTGACTTTC
TRBV11-2	.	.	TRBJ2-5	CASSLVVTGETQYF	TGTGCCAGCAGCTTAGTGGTAACGGGGGAGACCCAGTACTTC
TRBV2	.	TRBD1	TRBJ1-5	CASSPGQGLKPQHF	TGTGCCAGCAGCCCCGGACAGGGATTAAAGCCCCAGCATTTT
TRBV30	.	TRBD2	TRBJ2-4	CAWDSGGLNIQYF	TGTGCCTGGGATAGCGGGGGCTTAAACATTCAGTACTTC
TRBV5-1	.	.	TRBJ1-2	CASSLGQYVGYTF	TGCGCCAGCAGCTTAGGACAGTACGTTGGCTACACCTTC
TRBV5-8	.	.	TRBJ2-7	CASNDMGYEQYF	TGTGCCAGCAACGACATGGGCTACGAGCAGTACTTC
TRBV1	.	.	TRBJ1-4	CTSSQDASWTGSPATNEKLFF	TGCACCAGCAGCCAAGACGCATCTTGGACAGGGAGCCCTGCAACTAATGAAAAACTGTTTTTT
TRBV5-4	few	TRBD1	TRBJ2-7	CASSPERDRGYEQYF	TGTGCCAGCAGCCCGGAGCGGGACAGGGGGTACGAGCAGTACTTC
TRBV2	.	.	TRBJ1-5	CASSEALGGGSDQPQHF	TGTGCCAGCAGTGAAGCGCTTGGGGGGGGCAGCGATCAGCCCCAGCATTTT
TRBV2	.	TRBD1	TRBJ1-6	CASRWDRGLHSPLHF	TGTGCCAGCAGATGGGACAGGGGTTTACATTCACCCCTCCACTTT